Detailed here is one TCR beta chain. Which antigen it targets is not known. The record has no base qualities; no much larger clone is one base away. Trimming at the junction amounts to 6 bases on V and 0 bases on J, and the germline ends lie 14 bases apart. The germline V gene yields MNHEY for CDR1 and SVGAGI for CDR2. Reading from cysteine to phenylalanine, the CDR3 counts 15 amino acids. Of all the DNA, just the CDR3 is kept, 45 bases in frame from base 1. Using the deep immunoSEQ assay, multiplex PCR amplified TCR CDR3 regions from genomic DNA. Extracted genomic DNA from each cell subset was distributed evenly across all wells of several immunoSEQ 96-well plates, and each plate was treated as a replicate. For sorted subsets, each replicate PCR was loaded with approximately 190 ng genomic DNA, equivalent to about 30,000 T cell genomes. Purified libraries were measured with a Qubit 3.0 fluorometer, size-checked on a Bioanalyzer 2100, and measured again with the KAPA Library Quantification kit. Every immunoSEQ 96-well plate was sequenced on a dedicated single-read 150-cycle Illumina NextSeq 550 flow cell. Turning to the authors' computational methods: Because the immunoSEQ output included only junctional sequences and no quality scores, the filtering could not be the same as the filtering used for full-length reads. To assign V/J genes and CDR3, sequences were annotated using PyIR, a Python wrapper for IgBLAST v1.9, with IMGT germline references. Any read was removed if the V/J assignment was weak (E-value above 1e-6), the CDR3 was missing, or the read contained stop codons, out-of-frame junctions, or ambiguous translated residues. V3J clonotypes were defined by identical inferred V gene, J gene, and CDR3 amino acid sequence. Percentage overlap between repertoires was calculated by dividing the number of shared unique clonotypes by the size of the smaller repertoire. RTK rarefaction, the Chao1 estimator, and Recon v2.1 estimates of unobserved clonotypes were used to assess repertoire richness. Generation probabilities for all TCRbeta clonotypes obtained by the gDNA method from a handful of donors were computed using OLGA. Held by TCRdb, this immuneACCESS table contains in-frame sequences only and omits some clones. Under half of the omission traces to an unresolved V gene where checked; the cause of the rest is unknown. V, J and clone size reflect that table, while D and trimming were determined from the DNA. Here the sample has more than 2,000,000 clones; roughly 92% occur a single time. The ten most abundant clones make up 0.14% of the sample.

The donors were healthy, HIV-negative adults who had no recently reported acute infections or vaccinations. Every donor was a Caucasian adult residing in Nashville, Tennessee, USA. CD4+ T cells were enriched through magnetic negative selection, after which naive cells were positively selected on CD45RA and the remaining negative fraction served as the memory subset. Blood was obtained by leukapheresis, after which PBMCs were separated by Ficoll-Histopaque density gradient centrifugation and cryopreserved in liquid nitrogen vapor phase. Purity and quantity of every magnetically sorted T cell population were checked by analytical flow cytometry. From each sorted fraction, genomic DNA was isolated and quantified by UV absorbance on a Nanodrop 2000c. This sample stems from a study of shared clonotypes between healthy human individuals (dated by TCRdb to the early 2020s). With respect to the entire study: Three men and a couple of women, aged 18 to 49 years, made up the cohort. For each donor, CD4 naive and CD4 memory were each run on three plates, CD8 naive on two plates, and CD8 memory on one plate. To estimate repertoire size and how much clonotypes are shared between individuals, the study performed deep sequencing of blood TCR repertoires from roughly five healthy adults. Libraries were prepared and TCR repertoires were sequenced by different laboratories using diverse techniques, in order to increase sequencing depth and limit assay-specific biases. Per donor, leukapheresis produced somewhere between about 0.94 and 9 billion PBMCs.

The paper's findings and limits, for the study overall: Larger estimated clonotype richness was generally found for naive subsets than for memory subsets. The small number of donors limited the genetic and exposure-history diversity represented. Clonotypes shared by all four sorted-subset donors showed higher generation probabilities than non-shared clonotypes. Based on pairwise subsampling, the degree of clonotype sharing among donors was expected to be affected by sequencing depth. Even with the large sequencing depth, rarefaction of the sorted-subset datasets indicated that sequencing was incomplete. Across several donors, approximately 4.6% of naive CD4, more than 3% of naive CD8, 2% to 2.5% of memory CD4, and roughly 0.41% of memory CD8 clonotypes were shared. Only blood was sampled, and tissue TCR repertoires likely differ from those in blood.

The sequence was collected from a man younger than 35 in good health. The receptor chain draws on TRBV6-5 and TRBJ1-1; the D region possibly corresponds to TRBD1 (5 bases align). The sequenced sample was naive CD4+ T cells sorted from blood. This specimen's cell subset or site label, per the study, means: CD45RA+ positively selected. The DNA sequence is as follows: TGTGCCAGCAGCCTATACAGGCGGGTGAACACTGAAGCTTTCTTT. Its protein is CASSLYRRVNTEAFF.